This T cell receptor (beta chain) was observed in a study of monozygotic twins with inflammatory bowel disease. The CDR3 extends over 18 amino acids. Germline loops: CDR1 MGHRA, CDR2 YSYEKL. For each CDR3 protein, TCRdb gives one entry from its re-call of the 5' RACE reads, without DNA. The table lists some 89,000 distinct CDR3 sequences. The sequenced material came from blood. This clonotype was sampled from a human donor with ulcerative colitis or Crohn's disease, or a healthy co-twin of an affected twin (not recorded which). The rearrangement joins TRBV4-1 to TRBJ1-4; TCRdb gives TRBD1 as the D gene, but with no DNA this cannot be confirmed. CDR3 sequence reads: CASSQGPWFVPTNEKLFF.